What follows is one T cell receptor beta chain and its context. Its antigen is undetermined. This sample was taken from a study of neoadjuvant nivolumab and ipilimumab in lung cancer. Study in general: Patients got nivolumab 3 mg/kg on days 1, 15 and 29; combination added ipilimumab 1 mg/kg day 1.

Generated by immunoSEQ multiplex PCR, the TCRdb table keeps only in-frame clones and is missing some. The sample lists tens of thousands of clones; 83% were seen once. Study findings and constraints: From pretherapy to surgery, tumor richness and clonality rose with dual therapy. Resected tumors had greater TCR richness and clonality than uninvolved lung. Pretherapy blood TCR richness correlated positively with resected tumor richness.

The sequencing here drew on tumor tissue, taken after neoadjuvant nivolumab, alone or with ipilimumab, at or shortly before surgery. The receptor's source is an adult with non-small cell lung cancer.

The CDR3 protein is CASSVRNRGPSDEQYF. The CDR3 DNA follows: TGTGCCAGCAGTGTAAGGAACAGGGGACCTTCGGACGAGCAGTACTTC. The chain uses TRBV2 and TRBJ2-7, with 7 bases aligning to TRBD1. Germline trimming cut 4 bases from V and 5 bases from J; bases unmatched to any gene: 14. Germline CDR1 is SNHLY and CDR2 is FYNNEI. This CDR3 is built from 16 residues. The variable domain in full, with the rest retrieved from reference TRBV2 and TRBJ2-7, is EPEVTQTPSHQVTQMGQEVILRCVPISNHLYFYWYRQILGQKVEFLVSFYNNEISEKSEIFDDQFSVERPDGSNFTLKIRSTKLEDSAMYFCASSVRNRGPSDEQYFGPGTRLTVT.